A single sample gave rise to the 27 T cell receptor beta chains below, sequenced in a study of T cells after yellow fever vaccination. TCRdb used MiXCR to reprocess the 5' RACE reads, holding one entry per CDR3 protein. This table holds about 320,000 distinct CDR3 sequences, 6.8% found once. This sample comprised PBMCs, obtained about 49 days after the first yellow fever vaccination. The receptors here all came from a man aged 18 to 29 who received the YFV17D yellow fever vaccine.

The chain couples TRBV9 to TRBJ2-2, with 14 positions matching TRBD2. CDR1 is SGDLS, CDR2 YYNGEE, per germline. The J segment lost 5 bases and the V segment lost 0 bases, leaving 9 bases of the junction unmatched. The CDR3 consists of 19 residues. The CDR3, as DNA: TGTGCCAGCAGCGTAGCTTCGGGACTAGCGGGGGCTCCGACCGGGGAGCTGTTTTTT. This codes for CASSVASGLAGAPTGELFF.

This clonotype has just a few counts. V usage is TRBV18 and J usage is TRBJ2-2; D possibly matches TRBD1 or TRBD2 (6 bases each). The V and J ends lost 8 bases and 3 bases respectively, with 13 bases between them. CDR3 size: 14 residues. The germline CDR1 and CDR2 sequences are KGHSH and LQKENI. CDR3 loop: CASGGGPYTGELFF. CDR3 nucleotide sequence: TGTGCCAGCGGAGGGGGTCCCTACACCGGGGAGCTGTTTTTT. Complete variable domain (other parts from reference TRBV18 and TRBJ2-2): NAGVMQNPRHLVRRRGQEARLRCSPMKGHSHVYWYRQLPEEGLKFMVYLQKENIIDESGMPKERFSAEFPKEGPSILRIQQVVRGDSAAYFCASGGGPYTGELFFGEGSRLTVL.

On this clonotype itself: A junction end diverges from the germline sequence, so it may reflect a read error. The DNA for the CDR3 is TGTACCAGCAGCGTAGGGGCTGGGAATGAGCAGTTCTTC. Its translation: CTSSVGAGNEQFF. This chain joins TRBV9 and TRBJ2-1; possible D gene TRBD1, 5 bases. The CDR3 has 13 amino acids. Germline V gene sequence: CDR1 SGDLS, CDR2 YYNGEE.

There are many counts of this clonotype. This chain links TRBV5-1 with TRBJ2-2, with D maybe TRBD2 (6 bases). The CDR3 is 12 residues long. The ends were cut back, 4 bases at V and 6 bases at J, with 7 bases in the middle. Germline values: CDR1 SGHRS, CDR2 YFSETQ. The CDR3 DNA reads as TGCGCCAGCAGCAGGGAGGCCGGGGAGCTGTTTTTT. Its translation: CASSREAGELFF.

This clonotype was picked up a small number of times. The V call is TRBV11-2, the J call TRBJ1-1; D is possibly TRBD1 (6 bases). The germline CDR1 and CDR2 sequences are SGHAT and FQNNGV. Trimming left V 4 bases short and J 7 bases short, with 22 bases between. There are 16 residues in the CDR3. CDR3 loop: CASSSPRSNREGEAFF. The CDR3 region has the DNA TGTGCCAGCAGCTCTCCTAGGTCCAACAGGGAGGGTGAAGCTTTCTTT.

This clonotype has only a few counts. V and J are TRBV5-1 and TRBJ1-1; 7 bases match TRBD1. CDR1 SGHRS and CDR2 YFSETQ come from the germline V gene. This CDR3 comprises 15 residues. V lost 7 bases and J lost 3; bases outside the gene matches: 12. Here the CDR3 reads CASSPTGRLDTEAFF. For the CDR3, the DNA is TGCGCCAGCTCGCCGACAGGGCGGTTGGACACTGAAGCTTTCTTT.

The J gene is TRBJ2-2, the V gene TRBV6-1, with TRBD1 identical over 10 bases. The CDR3 runs to 14 residues. With 8 bases clipped from V and 4 bases from J, the junction kept 4 bases outside the gene matches. The germline CDR1 and CDR2 sequences are MNHNS and SASEGT. DNA for the CDR3: TGTGCCAGCCGGGACAGGGGTTTCACCGGGGAGCTGTTTTTT. Translation gives CASRDRGFTGELFF.

As DNA, the CDR3 is TGCGCCAGCAGCCCCGATGCTGGGGCCAACGTCCTGACTTTC. As protein: CASSPDAGANVLTF. The V gene is TRBV5-1, the J gene TRBJ2-6; D gene uncertain. Between the trimmed V and J ends, which lost 4 bases and 2 bases, there was a span of 7 bases. This CDR3 contains 14 residues. The germline gives CDR1 SGHRS, CDR2 YFSETQ.

This clonotype occurred a few times. The chain links TRBV4-1 to TRBJ2-7, with TRBD2 identical over 11 bases. Looked up from germline, CDR1 is MGHRA and CDR2 is YSYEKL. CDR3 length: 18 amino acids. The J segment lost 4 bases and the V segment lost 0 bases, leaving 11 bases of the junction unmatched. CDR3 residues: CASSQDGGASGGWYEQYF. Here the CDR3 DNA reads TGCGCCAGCAGCCAAGATGGCGGGGCTAGCGGGGGGTGGTACGAGCAGTACTTC.

This clonotype was seen just once. The CDR3 reads CASSLDFTVDEQYF. The CDR3 region has the DNA TGTGCCAGCAGCTTAGATTTTACGGTCGACGAGCAGTACTTC. V usage is TRBV7-9 and J usage is TRBJ2-7; no clear D. V gave up 1 base and J gave up 5 bases, with 12 bases separating them. In germline, CDR1 is SEHNR, CDR2 FQNEAQ (reference sequence). There are 14 residues in the CDR3. Full variable domain (missing parts from reference TRBV7-9 and TRBJ2-7): DTGVSQNPRHKITKRGQNVTFRCDPISEHNRLYWYRQTLGQGPEFLTYFQNEAQLEKSRLLSDRFSAERPKGSFSTLEIQRTEQGDSAMYLCASSLDFTVDEQYFGPGTRLTVT.

This clonotype was counted between two and nine times. The rearrangement uses TRBV7-2 and TRBJ2-7; 8 positions agree with TRBD2. Germline assignment: CDR1 SGHTA and CDR2 FQGNSA. With 1 base clipped from V and 2 bases from J, the junction kept 7 bases outside the gene matches. The CDR3 loop spans 16 amino acids. The CDR3 sequence: CASSLGSGGSPYEQYF. CDR3 DNA sequence: TGTGCCAGCAGCTTAGGGAGCGGGGGAAGTCCCTACGAGCAGTACTTC.

The genes are TRBV5-5 and TRBJ1-5; 8 bases fit TRBD1. The V gene's germline CDR1 is SGHKS and CDR2 YYEKEE (reference sequence). V trimming: 3 bases; J trimming: 2 bases; junction bases outside the gene matches: 7. The CDR3 covers 16 residues. CDR3 protein: CASSSRGPGGNQPQHF. DNA of the CDR3: TGTGCCAGCAGCTCCAGGGGGCCCGGCGGCAATCAGCCCCAGCATTTT. The whole variable domain, filled in from reference TRBV5-5 and TRBJ1-5, reads DAGVTQSPTHLIKTRGQQVTLRCSPISGHKSVSWYQQVLGQGPQFIFQYYEKEERGRGNFPDRFSARQFPNYSSELNVNALLLGDSALYLCASSSRGPGGNQPQHFGDGTRLSIL.

The chain uses TRBV7-2 and TRBJ2-5; D perhaps matches TRBD2 (6 bases). Trimming removed 5 bases at V and 8 bases at J, with 15 bases between. Germline CDR1 SGHTA, CDR2 FQGNSA. The CDR3 runs 13 residues. The CDR3 DNA is TGTGCCAGCAGCGAGGGACTCCATCTCACCCAGTACTTC. It codes for CASSEGLHLTQYF.

There are many counts of this clonotype. This chain links TRBV2 with TRBJ2-1, with a possible D match to TRBD2 (6 bases). CDR1 is SNHLY, CDR2 FYNNEI, per germline. Trimming pared 4 bases from V and 3 bases from J, leaving 10 bases between. This CDR3 has 14 residues. The CDR3 bases are TGTGCCAGCAGTGCGGGGGAGCTCTACAATGAGCAGTTCTTC. This encodes CASSAGELYNEQFF.

This rearrangement joins TRBV7-2 to TRBJ2-2, with D possibly called TRBD1 or TRBD2 (5 bases each). V lost 7 bases and J lost 1, with 19 bases in between. Germline-derived CDR1 and CDR2 are SGHTA and FQGNSA. The CDR3 is 17 amino acids. CDR3 coding DNA: TGTGCCAGCACCCCCGAGAGAGGGACGGTGAACACCGGGGAGCTGTTTTTT. As protein: CASTPERGTVNTGELFF.

The rearrangement uses TRBV19 and TRBJ2-3; D might be TRBD2 (6 bases). The V end lost 3 bases, the J end lost 5 bases, and 12 bases lay between the germline ends. Germline V gene sequence: CDR1 LNHDA, CDR2 SQIVND (reference sequence). This CDR3 contains 14 residues. CDR3 bases: TGTGCCAGTAGTATTCGGGGGATCGGAGATACGCAGTATTTT. It codes for CASSIRGIGDTQYF.

This clonotype has more than one count but fewer than ten. This chain links TRBV5-4 with TRBJ1-1, with 7 nucleotides matching TRBD1. In germline, CDR1 is SGHNT, CDR2 YYREEE (reference sequence). The CDR3 consists of 14 residues. After removal of 4 bases from V and 2 bases from J, the junction contained 5 bases not matched to a gene. The CDR3 DNA is TGTGCCAGCAGCATCTGGGACAGTAACACTGAAGCTTTCTTT. Encoded protein: CASSIWDSNTEAFF.

At least ten counts were recorded for this clonotype. The chain carries TRBV9 and TRBJ2-1, with TRBD2 identical over 8 bases. This CDR3 has 16 residues. Germline trimming cut 0 bases from V and 8 bases from J; bases unmatched to any gene: 10. Germline-derived CDR1 and CDR2 are SGDLS and YYNGEE. CDR3: CASSVAQAGAGDEQFF. The CDR3 DNA reads as TGTGCCAGCAGCGTAGCCCAAGCGGGGGCCGGGGATGAGCAGTTCTTC.

This clonotype was counted a few times. V and J are TRBV20-1 and TRBJ2-5; D is undetermined. This CDR3 has 13 residues. The germline V gene encodes CDR1 DFQATT and CDR2 SNEGSKA (reference sequence). Trimming pared 8 bases from V and 3 bases from J, leaving 16 bases between. The CDR3 protein is CSPVGSPEETQYF. CDR3 sequence (DNA): TGCAGTCCAGTGGGCTCCCCAGAAGAGACCCAGTACTTC.

This clonotype occurred a few times. The genes are TRBV6-2 or TRBV6-3 and TRBJ1-2; D not resolved. The V end was cut by 8 bases, the J end by 0 bases, with 13 bases between. The CDR3 is 14 residues long. The V gene's germline CDR1 is MNHEY and CDR2 SVGEGT. CDR3 nucleotide sequence: TGTGCCAGCCTACCCGGCGGGCCTAACTATGGCTACACCTTC. Amino acid sequence: CASLPGGPNYGYTF.

The V call is TRBV15, the J call TRBJ2-7, with 10 bases aligning to TRBD1. The V gene end was trimmed by 8 bases and the J gene end by 3 bases; junction bases not matched to a gene: 4. The CDR3 consists of 13 residues. CDR1 is LNHNV and CDR2 is YYDKDF in the germline V gene (reference sequence). The CDR3 loop is CATGRDRGYEQYV. The CDR3 DNA sequence: TGTGCCACCGGAAGGGACAGGGGCTACGAGCAGTACGTC.

This clonotype was counted at least ten times. CDR3 sequence: CASSFPSGGRETQYF. The DNA of the CDR3 is TGTGCCAGCAGTTTCCCTAGCGGGGGTCGGGAGACCCAGTACTTC. The chain recombines TRBV28 with TRBJ2-5; 10 bases are a match to TRBD2. Germline CDR1 and CDR2: MDHEN and SYDVKM. V trimming: 3 bases; J trimming: 5 bases; junction bases outside the gene matches: 6. The CDR3 covers 15 residues.

This clonotype was seen at least ten times. The chain combines TRBV10-3 with TRBJ1-5; 7 positions match TRBD1. The CDR3 sequence is 14 residues long. Germline loops: CDR1 ENHRY, CDR2 SYGVKD. Trimming at V came to 2 bases and at J to 6 bases, leaving 4 bases not matched to a gene. This CDR3 is CAISEDRESQPQHF. In DNA, the CDR3 is TGTGCCATCAGTGAGGACAGGGAGAGTCAGCCCCAGCATTTT.

This clonotype was seen only a few times. This chain uses TRBV6-2 or TRBV6-3 with TRBJ2-7; the match to TRBD2 covers 12 bases. From germline, CDR1 is MNHEY and CDR2 SVGEGT. The CDR3 extends over 17 amino acids. Unmatched junction bases numbered 3, after V lost 0 bases and J lost 0 bases. CDR3 amino acids: CASSYSRTSGASYEQYV. CDR3 nucleotide sequence: TGTGCCAGCAGTTACTCGAGGACTAGCGGGGCCTCCTACGAGCAGTACGTC.

The chain recombines TRBV11-3 with TRBJ2-1; 9 positions agree with TRBD1. The CDR3 totals 17 residues. The V gene's germline CDR1 is SGHNT and CDR2 YENEEA. Losses at the gene ends were 0 bases for V and 6 bases for J; bases not matched to a gene: 9. The CDR3 DNA reads as TGTGCCAGCAGCTTAGATTGGGGACAGGGTGGGGGCAATGAGCAGTTCTTC. Translating gives CASSLDWGQGGGNEQFF. Supplemented by reference TRBV11-3 and TRBJ2-1, the full variable domain reads EAGVVQSPRYKIIEKKQPVAFWCNPISGHNTLYWYLQNLGQGPELLIRYENEEAVDDSQLPKDRFSAERLKGVDSTLKIQPAELGDSAVYLCASSLDWGQGGGNEQFFGPGTRLTVL.

At least ten counts were recorded for this clonotype. V gene TRBV7-2 combines with J gene TRBJ2-1; D gene unclear. The CDR3 runs 12 residues. V was shortened by 1 base and J by 9 bases, with 7 bases between the two germline ends. Germline values: CDR1 SGHTA, CDR2 FQGNSA. The CDR3 DNA follows: TGTGCCAGCAGCTTAGGATCCCTTGAGCAGTTCTTC. Residues: CASSLGSLEQFF.

In this sample, this clonotype turned up a few times. V gene TRBV20-1 combines with J gene TRBJ2-7; D not certain. Germline values: CDR1 DFQATT, CDR2 SNEGSKA (reference sequence). The length of the CDR3 is 13 residues. V lost 6 bases and J 3 bases, leaving 15 bases between the germline ends. In nucleotides, the CDR3 is TGCAGTGCCCCCCTTTTGCCACGCTACGAGCAGTACTTC. This translates into CSAPLLPRYEQYF.